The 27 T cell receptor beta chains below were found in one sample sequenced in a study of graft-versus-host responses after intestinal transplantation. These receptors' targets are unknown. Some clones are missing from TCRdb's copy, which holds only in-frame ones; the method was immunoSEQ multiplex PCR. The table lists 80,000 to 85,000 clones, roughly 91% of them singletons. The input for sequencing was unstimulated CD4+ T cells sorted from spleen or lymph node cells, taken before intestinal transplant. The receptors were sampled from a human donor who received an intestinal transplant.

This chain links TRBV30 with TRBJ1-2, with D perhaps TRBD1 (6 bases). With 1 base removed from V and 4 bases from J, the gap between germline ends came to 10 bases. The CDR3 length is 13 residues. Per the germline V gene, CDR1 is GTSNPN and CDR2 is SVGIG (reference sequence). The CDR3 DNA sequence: TGTGCCTGGAGTGCCGGGACAATCTATGGCTACACCTTC. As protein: CAWSAGTIYGYTF.

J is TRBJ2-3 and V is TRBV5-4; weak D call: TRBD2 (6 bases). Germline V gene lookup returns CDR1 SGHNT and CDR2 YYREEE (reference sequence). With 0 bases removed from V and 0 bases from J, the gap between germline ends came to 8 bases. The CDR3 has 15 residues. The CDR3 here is CASSLAGLSTDTQYF. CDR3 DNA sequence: TGTGCCAGCAGCTTGGCAGGACTAAGCACAGATACGCAGTATTTT.

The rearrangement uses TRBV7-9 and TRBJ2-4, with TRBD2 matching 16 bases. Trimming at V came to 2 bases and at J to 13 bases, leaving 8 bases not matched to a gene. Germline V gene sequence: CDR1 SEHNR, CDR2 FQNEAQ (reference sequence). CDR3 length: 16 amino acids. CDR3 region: CASSLWTGTSGGDQYF. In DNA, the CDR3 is TGTGCCAGCAGCTTATGGACCGGGACTAGCGGGGGGGACCAGTACTTC.

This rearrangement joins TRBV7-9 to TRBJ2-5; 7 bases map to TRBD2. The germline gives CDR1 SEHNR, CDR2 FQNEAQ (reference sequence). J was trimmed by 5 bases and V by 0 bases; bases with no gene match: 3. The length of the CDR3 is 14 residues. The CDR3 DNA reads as TGTGCCAGCAGCTTAGCTGGGGGGGTGGAGACCCAGTACTTC. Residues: CASSLAGGVETQYF.

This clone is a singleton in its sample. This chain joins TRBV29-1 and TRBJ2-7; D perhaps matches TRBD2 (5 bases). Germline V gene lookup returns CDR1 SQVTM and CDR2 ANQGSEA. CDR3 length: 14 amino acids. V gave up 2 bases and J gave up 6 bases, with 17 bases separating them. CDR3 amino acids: CSVERWAGGFEQYF. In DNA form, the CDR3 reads TGCAGCGTTGAAAGGTGGGCAGGAGGCTTCGAGCAGTACTTC.

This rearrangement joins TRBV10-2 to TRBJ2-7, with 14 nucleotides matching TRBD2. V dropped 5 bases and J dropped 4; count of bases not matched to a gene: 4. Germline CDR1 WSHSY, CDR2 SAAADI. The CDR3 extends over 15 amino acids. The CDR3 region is CASSKGLAGVYEQYF. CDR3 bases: TGCGCCAGCAGTAAGGGACTAGCGGGGGTGTACGAGCAGTACTTC.

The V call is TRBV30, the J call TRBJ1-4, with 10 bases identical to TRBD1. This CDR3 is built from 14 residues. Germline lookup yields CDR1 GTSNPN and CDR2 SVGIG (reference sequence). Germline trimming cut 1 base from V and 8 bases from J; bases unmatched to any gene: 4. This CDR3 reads CAWSGTGGDEKLFF. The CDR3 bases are TGTGCCTGGAGTGGGACAGGGGGGGACGAAAAACTGTTTTTT.

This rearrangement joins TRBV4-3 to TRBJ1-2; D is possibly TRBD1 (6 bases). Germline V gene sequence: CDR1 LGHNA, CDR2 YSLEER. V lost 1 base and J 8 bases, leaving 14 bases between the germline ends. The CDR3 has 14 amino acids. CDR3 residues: CASSQVGGPEGYTF. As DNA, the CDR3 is TGCGCCAGCAGCCAAGTGGGGGGGCCGGAAGGCTACACCTTC.

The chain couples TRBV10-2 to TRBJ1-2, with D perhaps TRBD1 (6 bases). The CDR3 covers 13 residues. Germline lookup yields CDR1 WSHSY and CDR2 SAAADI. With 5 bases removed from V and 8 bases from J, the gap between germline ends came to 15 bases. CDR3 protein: CASSFSQGEGYTF. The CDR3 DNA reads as TGCGCCAGCAGTTTTTCACAGGGTGAAGGCTACACCTTC.

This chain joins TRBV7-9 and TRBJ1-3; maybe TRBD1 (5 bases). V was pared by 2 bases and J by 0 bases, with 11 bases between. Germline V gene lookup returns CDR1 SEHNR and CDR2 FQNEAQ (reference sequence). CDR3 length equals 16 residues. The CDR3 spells CASSLYGQLSGNTIYF. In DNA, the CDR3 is TGTGCCAGCAGCTTATATGGACAACTCTCTGGAAACACCATATATTTT.

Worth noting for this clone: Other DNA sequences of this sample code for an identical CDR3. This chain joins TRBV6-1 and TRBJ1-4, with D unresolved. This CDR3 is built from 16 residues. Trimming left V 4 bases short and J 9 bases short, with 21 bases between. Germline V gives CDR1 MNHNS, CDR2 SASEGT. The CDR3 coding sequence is TGTGCCAGCAGTGTGACCGGGCCCCCGGGGAGTCAAAAACTGTTTTTT. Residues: CASSVTGPPGSQKLFF.

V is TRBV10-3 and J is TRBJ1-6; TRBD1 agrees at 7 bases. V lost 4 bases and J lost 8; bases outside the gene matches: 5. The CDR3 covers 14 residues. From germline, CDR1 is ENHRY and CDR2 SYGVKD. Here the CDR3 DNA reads TGTGCCATCAGTGTTAGGCAGGGGGATTCACCCCTCCACTTT. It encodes CAISVRQGDSPLHF.

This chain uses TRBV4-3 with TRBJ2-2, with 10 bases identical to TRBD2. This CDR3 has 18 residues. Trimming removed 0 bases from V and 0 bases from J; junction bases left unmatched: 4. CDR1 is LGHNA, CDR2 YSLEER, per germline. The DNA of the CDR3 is TGCGCCAGCAGCCAAGATCTAGCGGGGGCCGCGAACACCGGGGAGCTGTTTTTT. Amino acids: CASSQDLAGAANTGELFF.

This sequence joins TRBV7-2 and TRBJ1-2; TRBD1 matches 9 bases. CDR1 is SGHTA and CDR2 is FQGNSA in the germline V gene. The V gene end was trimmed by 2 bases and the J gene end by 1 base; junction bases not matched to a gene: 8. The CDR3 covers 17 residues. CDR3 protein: CASSLQVGTGLNYGYTF. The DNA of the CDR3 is TGTGCCAGCAGCTTACAGGTCGGGACAGGGCTTAACTATGGCTACACCTTC.

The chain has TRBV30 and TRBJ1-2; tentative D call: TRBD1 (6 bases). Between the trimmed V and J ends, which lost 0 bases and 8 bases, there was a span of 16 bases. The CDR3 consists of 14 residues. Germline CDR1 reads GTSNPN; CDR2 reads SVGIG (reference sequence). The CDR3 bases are TGTGCCTGGAGTGTATTGGCAGGGGTCCACGGCTACACCTTC. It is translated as CAWSVLAGVHGYTF.

CDR3 sequence: CASRTSNLGEQFF. CDR3 nucleotide sequence: TGTGCCAGTAGGACTAGCAACTTGGGTGAGCAGTTCTTC. The gene calls are TRBV19 and TRBJ2-1, with 7 positions matching TRBD2. CDR3 size: 13 residues. V shed 6 bases and J 9 bases; nucleotides not matched to a gene: 8. The germline gives CDR1 LNHDA, CDR2 SQIVND (reference sequence).

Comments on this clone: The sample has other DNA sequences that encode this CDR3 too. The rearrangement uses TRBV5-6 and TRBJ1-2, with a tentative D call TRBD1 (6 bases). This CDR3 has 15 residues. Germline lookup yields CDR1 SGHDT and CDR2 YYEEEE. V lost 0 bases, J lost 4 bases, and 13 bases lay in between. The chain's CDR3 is CASSLVHDRTYGYTF. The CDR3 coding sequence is TGTGCCAGCAGCTTGGTTCATGACAGGACCTATGGCTACACCTTC.

The CDR3 DNA reads TGTGCCAGCAGCCCCATCGGGGGGCCGGCCACTGAAGCTTTCTTT. Its translation is CASSPIGGPATEAFF. The chain uses TRBV7-9 and TRBJ1-1; a possible D gene is TRBD1 (6 bases). CDR3 size: 15 residues. The ends were cut back, 5 bases at V and 4 bases at J, with 17 bases in the middle. The V gene's germline CDR1 is SEHNR and CDR2 FQNEAQ (reference sequence).

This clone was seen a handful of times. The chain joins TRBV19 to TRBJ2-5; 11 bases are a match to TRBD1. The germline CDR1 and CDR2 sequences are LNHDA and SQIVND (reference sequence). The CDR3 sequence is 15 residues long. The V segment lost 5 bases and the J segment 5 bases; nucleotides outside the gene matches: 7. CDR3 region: CASSVPGTGGETQYF. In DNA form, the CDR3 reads TGTGCCAGTAGTGTTCCCGGGACAGGGGGGGAGACCCAGTACTTC.

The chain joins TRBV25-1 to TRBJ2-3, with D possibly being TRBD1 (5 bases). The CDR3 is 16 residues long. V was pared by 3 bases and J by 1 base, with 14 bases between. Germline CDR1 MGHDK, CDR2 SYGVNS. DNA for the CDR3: TGTGCCAGCAGTGAGGGGTGGGGCAGGGGCACAGATACGCAGTATTTT. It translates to CASSEGWGRGTDTQYF.

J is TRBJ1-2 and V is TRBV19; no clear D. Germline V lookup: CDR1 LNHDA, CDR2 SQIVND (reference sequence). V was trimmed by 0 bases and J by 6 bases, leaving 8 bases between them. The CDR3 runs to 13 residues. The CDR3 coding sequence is TGTGCCAGTAGTATAGATCCAACGGATGGCTACACCTTC. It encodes CASSIDPTDGYTF.

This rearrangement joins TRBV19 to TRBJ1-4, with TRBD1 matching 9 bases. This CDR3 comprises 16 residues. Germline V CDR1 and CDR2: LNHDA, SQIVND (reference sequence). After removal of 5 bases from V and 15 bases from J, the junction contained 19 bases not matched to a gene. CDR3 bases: TGTGCCAGTAGTCCCCGGACAGGGGACGGAGGAGGTCCCTTGTTTTTT. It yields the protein CASSPRTGDGGGPLFF.

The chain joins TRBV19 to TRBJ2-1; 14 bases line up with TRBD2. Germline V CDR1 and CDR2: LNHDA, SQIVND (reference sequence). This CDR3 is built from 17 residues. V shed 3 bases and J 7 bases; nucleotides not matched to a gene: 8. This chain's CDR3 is CASSISTSGGARNEQFF. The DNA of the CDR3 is TGTGCCAGTAGTATCTCGACTAGCGGGGGGGCACGAAATGAGCAGTTCTTC.

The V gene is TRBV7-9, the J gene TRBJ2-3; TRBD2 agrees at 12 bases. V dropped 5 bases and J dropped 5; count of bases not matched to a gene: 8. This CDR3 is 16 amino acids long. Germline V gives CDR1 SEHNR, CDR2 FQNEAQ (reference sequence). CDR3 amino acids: CASSPGLAGLGDTQYF. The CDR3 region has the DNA TGTGCCAGCAGCCCCGGACTAGCGGGGCTGGGAGATACGCAGTATTTT.

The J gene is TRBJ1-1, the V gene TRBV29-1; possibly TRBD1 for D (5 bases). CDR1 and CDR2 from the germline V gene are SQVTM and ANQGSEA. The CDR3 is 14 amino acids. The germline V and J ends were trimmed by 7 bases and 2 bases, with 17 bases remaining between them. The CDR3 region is CSALLTELNTEAFF. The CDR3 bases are TGCAGCGCCCTTTTGACAGAACTAAACACTGAAGCTTTCTTT.

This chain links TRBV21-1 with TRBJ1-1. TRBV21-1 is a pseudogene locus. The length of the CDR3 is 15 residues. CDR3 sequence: CASSKVELERSEAFF. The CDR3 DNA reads TGTGCCAGCAGCAAAGTTGAACTGGAGAGATCTGAAGCTTTCTTT.

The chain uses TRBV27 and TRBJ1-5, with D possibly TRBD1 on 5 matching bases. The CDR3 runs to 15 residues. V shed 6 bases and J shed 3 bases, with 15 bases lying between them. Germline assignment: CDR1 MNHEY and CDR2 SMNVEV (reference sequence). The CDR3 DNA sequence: TGTGCCAGCAGGGGGGGGAATGCGTTCAATCAGCCCCAGCATTTT. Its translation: CASRGGNAFNQPQHF.